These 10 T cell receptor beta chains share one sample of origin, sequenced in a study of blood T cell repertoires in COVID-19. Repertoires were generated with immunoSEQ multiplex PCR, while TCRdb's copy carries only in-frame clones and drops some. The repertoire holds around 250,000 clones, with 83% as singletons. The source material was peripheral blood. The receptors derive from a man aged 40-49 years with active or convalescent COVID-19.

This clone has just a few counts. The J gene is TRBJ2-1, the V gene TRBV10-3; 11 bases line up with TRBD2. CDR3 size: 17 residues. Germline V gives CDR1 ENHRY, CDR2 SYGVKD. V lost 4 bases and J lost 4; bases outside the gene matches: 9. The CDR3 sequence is CAISGGFSSGGYNEQFF. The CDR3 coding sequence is TGTGCCATCAGTGGTGGATTCTCTAGCGGGGGGTACAATGAGCAGTTCTTC.

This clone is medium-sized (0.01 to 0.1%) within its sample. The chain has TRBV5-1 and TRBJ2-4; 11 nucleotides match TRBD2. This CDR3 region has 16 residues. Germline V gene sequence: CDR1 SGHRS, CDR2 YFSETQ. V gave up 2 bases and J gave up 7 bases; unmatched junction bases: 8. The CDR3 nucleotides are TGCGCCAGCAGCTTTTCTAGCGGGAGGATGAGGAACATTCAGTACTTC. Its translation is CASSFSSGRMRNIQYF.

The CDR3 loop is CASSLGQSPHEQYF. The CDR3 DNA is TGTGCCAGCAGCTTGGGACAGTCCCCCCACGAGCAGTACTTC. The V gene is TRBV5-5, the J gene TRBJ2-7; D possibly corresponds to TRBD1 (5 bases). The CDR3 has 14 residues. V was cut by 0 bases and J by 5 bases, with 12 bases left in between. The germline gives CDR1 SGHKS, CDR2 YYEKEE (reference sequence).

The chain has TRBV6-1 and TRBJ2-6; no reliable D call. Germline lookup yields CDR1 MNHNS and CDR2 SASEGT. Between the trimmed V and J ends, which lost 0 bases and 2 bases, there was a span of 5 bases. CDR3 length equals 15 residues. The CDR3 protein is CASSEASPGANVLTF. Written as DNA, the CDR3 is TGTGCCAGCAGTGAAGCTTCTCCTGGGGCCAACGTCCTGACTTTC.

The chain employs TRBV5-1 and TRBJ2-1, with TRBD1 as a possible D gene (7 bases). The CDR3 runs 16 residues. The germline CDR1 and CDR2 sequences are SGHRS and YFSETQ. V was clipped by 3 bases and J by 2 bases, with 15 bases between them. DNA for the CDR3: TGCGCCAGCAGCTCCCGGCGGGGACAGACCTACAATGAGCAGTTCTTC. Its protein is CASSSRRGQTYNEQFF.

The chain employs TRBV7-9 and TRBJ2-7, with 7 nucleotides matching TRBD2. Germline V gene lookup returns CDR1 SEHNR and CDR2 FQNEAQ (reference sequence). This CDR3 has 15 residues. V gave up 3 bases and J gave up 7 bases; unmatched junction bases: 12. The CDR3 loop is CASSFPSRGVWEQYF. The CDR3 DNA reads TGTGCCAGCAGCTTCCCTTCACGGGGGGTATGGGAGCAGTACTTC.

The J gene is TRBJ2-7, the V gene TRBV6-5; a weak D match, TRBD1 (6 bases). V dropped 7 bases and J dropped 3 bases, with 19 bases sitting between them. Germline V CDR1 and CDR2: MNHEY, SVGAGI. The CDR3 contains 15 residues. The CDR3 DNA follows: TGTGCCAGCACCGAAAGGACAGACTCGGTCTACGAGCAGTACTTC. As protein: CASTERTDSVYEQYF.

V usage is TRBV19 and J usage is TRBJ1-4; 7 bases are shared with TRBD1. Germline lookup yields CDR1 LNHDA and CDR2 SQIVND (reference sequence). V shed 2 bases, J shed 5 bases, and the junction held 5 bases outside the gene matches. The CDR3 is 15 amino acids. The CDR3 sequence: CASSITRGSNEKLFF. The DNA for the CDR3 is TGTGCCAGTAGTATAACCAGGGGGTCGAATGAAAAACTGTTTTTT.

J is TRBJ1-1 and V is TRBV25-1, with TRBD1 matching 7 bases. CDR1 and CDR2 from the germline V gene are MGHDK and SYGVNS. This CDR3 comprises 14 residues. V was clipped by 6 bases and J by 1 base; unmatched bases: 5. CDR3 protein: CASRQTGENTEAFF. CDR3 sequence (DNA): TGTGCCAGCAGGCAAACAGGGGAGAACACTGAAGCTTTCTTT.

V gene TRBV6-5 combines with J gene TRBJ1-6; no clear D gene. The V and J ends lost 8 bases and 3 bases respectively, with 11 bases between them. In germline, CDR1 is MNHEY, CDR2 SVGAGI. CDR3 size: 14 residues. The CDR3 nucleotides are TGTGCCAGCGGCGAGCGTAGCTATAATTCACCCCTCCACTTT. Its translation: CASGERSYNSPLHF.